The T cell receptor beta chain described here comes from a study of T cells after yellow fever vaccination (dated by TCRdb to the late 2010s). Broadly, across the study: Staining for CD3, CD45RA, CCR7 and CD95 was used to sort memory subsets (EM, EMRA, CM and Tscm) on a BD FACS Aria III. To follow T-cell clones before and after both primary and booster YFV17D yellow fever vaccination, bulk TCR alpha and beta repertoires underwent longitudinal sequencing. Blood was collected at multiple timepoints before and after primary and secondary immunization, and bulk PBMC replicates and cell subsets were isolated. Two healthy male donors made up the cohort, one aged 18 to 30 years and the other aged 30 to 40 years. The SMART-Seq v4 Ultra Low Input RNA kit was used to prepare libraries from fractions with low cell numbers. Memory subsets were sorted on days 0, 15 and 45 and at 18 months after primary vaccination, and on days 0, 15 and 45 after the 30-year booster. General study outcomes and caveats: The secondary T-cell response was found to be weaker but faster than the primary response, with a peak reached on day 5 rather than on day 15. On day 0, almost all vaccine-responding clonotypes were below detection in the sorted memory subsets. Because the study included only a couple of donors, the extent to which the findings can be generalized is limited. A small fraction of clonotypes appeared in both the CD4 and CD8 compartments, likely as a result of convergent recombination. Computational filtering was needed because FACS-sorted repertoires could contain abundant contaminating clonotypes from the bulk population. After the booster, most of the clones that had expanded following primary vaccination were detected again (roughly 97% of CD4 and around 88% of CD8), which suggests that memory was broadly maintained.

V and J are truncated by 1 base and 8 bases respectively, leaving an intervening sequence of 23 bases. The CDR3 goes from the cysteine to the phenylalanine over 17 residues. Of the read, only the CDR3 DNA is kept; its 51 bases are in frame from base 1. CDR1 and CDR2 are read off the germline V gene as SGHVS and FNYEAQ. Synthesis of TCR cDNA relied on 5'RACE template switching, a step that introduced a universal primer site along with unique molecular identifiers. Priming for cDNA synthesis came from both the TCR alpha and TCR beta constant segments. Library amplification involved two PCR steps, and the second step added sample barcodes and sequencing adapters. Sequencing of the libraries was done on either Illumina HiSeq 2500 (2x100 bp) or NovaSeq (2x150 bp). In the source study's methods: MIGEC was used to demultiplex reads and collapse the reads into UMI consensus sequences, and MiXCR was used for V(D)J alignment. Clonotypes responding to the vaccine were identified with edgeR on replicate PBMC samples, with the criteria of FDR below 0.01 and a log2 fold change above 5 up to day 15. Each bulk clonotype was labeled CD4 or CD8 based on which sequenced repertoire, CD4 or CD8, contained the clonotype at higher abundance. To estimate how each clone was distributed across memory phenotypes, clonotype frequencies in memory subsets were weighted by FACS-sorted cell numbers. In TCRdb, the public reads were trimmed at Q25 with fastp and aligned with MiXCR, with productive beta chains retained. Every distinct CDR3 protein forms one entry, paired with its most common genes and DNA. The V and J calls and clone size are TCRdb's, not the authors'. Here the sample has about 10,000 distinct CDR3 sequences; around 4.8% occur a single time. The ten largest clonotypes hold 1.5% to 2% of the sample.

Taking its sample share into account, this clonotype is medium-sized (0.01 to 0.1%). The record has no base qualities; no much larger clone is one base away. The treatment or condition label, as the study defines it: live attenuated yellow fever vaccine strain. PBMCs were isolated from peripheral blood using a standard Ficoll-Paque protocol. For sorted memory subsets, RNA extraction was done with the RNeasy Micro Kit. This sequence originates from a man in his late teens or twenties who received the YFV17D yellow fever vaccine. The rearrangement joined TRBV7-6 to TRBJ1-2, with no reliable assignment of the D segment. The sample here was PBMCs, either bulk or a sorted T-cell subset (CD4+, CD8+, memory, or dextramer-sorted; not recorded which), taken less than 16 days after the first yellow fever vaccination. The CDR3: CASSLGSKGWESSGYTF. The DNA sequence follows: TGTGCCAGCAGCTTAGGGTCAAAAGGCTGGGAGTCTTCCGGCTACACCTTC.